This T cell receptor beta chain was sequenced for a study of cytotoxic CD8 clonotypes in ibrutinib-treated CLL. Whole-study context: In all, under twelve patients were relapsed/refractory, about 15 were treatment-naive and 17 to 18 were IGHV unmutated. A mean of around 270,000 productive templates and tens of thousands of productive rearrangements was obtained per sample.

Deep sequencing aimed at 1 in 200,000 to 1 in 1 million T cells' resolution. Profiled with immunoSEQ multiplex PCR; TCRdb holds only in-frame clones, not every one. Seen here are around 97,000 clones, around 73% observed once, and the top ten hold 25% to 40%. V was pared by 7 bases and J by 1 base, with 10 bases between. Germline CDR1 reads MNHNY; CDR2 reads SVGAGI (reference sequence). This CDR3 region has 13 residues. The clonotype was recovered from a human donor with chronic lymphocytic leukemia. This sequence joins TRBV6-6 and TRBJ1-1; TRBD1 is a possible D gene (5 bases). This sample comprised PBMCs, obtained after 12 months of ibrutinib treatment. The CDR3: CASMVRENTEAFF. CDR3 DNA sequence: TGTGCCAGCATGGTCAGGGAGAACACTGAAGCTTTCTTT.